These 15 T cell receptor beta chains were sequenced from one sample in a study of blood T cell repertoires in COVID-19 (dated by TCRdb to the early 2020s). The library was generated by the immunoSEQ multiplex PCR assay. TCRdb provides this immuneACCESS table in a form limited to in-frame rearrangements. Some clones are lacking; in checked studies, under half of them reflect an unresolved V gene, and why the rest are absent is not known. The sample table contains about 130,000 clones; only one count was recorded for roughly nine tenths of them. The ten largest clones represent approximately 5% of the sample. The material sequenced was peripheral blood. These receptors were obtained from a man aged 60 to 69 with COVID-19, enrolled during active disease.

The chain couples TRBV30 to TRBJ1-2, with 9 nucleotides matching TRBD1. Germline lookup yields CDR1 GTSNPN and CDR2 SVGIG (reference sequence). CDR3 length: 13 residues. J gave up 4 bases and V 5 bases, and 5 bases lay outside the gene matches. CDR3 sequence: CAWVAGQGYGYTF. CDR3 DNA sequence: TGTGCCTGGGTAGCGGGACAGGGCTATGGCTACACCTTC.

This sequence joins TRBV27 and TRBJ1-1; 7 bases align to TRBD1. This CDR3 is 16 amino acids long. After removal of 6 bases from V and 0 bases from J, the junction contained 10 bases not matched to a gene. Germline V gene sequence: CDR1 MNHEY, CDR2 SMNVEV (reference sequence). The CDR3 sequence: CASSRNRQGLNTEAFF. DNA of the CDR3: TGTGCCAGCAGCCGAAACAGACAGGGCCTGAACACTGAAGCTTTCTTT.

The chain joins TRBV7-3 to TRBJ2-5, with 7 bases identical to TRBD2. Unmatched junction bases numbered 7, after V lost 5 bases and J lost 1 base. CDR1 is SGHTA, CDR2 FQGTGA, per germline. The CDR3 sequence is 15 residues long. The CDR3 DNA sequence: TGTGCCAGCAGCCCTAGGAGCGGGGCCCAAGAGACCCAGTACTTC. It is translated as CASSPRSGAQETQYF.

The gene calls are TRBV28 and TRBJ2-1; possibly TRBD2 for D (5 bases). From germline, CDR1 is MDHEN and CDR2 SYDVKM. The CDR3 covers 14 residues. V was pared by 3 bases and J by 4 bases, with 10 bases between. CDR3 loop: CASSFSGDYNEQFF. CDR3 in DNA: TGTGCCAGCAGTTTCTCCGGGGATTACAATGAGCAGTTCTTC.

This chain uses TRBV5-5 with TRBJ2-3; D remains ambiguous. Germline lookup yields CDR1 SGHKS and CDR2 YYEKEE (reference sequence). V gave up 1 base and J gave up 5 bases, with 14 bases separating them. The CDR3 spans 15 residues. The CDR3 DNA is TGTGCCAGCAGCTTGCTGGCGGCCTTTCAAGATACGCAGTATTTT. Its protein product is CASSLLAAFQDTQYF.

The genes are TRBV7-2 and TRBJ2-1; D gene ambiguous. The CDR3 totals 11 residues. Germline CDR1 reads SGHTA; CDR2 reads FQGNSA. Trimming shortened V by 5 bases and J by 7 bases, and 6 bases separated the two germline ends. Here the CDR3 DNA reads TGTGCCAGCAGCCCCTCGAATGAGCAGTTCTTC. Protein product: CASSPSNEQFF.

The chain carries TRBV5-6 and TRBJ1-3; weak D call: TRBD1 (6 bases). This CDR3 spans 15 amino acids. Between the trimmed V and J ends, which lost 0 bases and 1 base, there was a span of 8 bases. Germline V gene lookup returns CDR1 SGHDT and CDR2 YYEEEE. The CDR3 DNA sequence: TGTGCCAGCAGCTTGGCCGGGACATCTGGAAACACCATATATTTT. It translates to CASSLAGTSGNTIYF.

As DNA, the CDR3 is TGTGCCAGCAGCCCCCGAGATATAGATACGCAGTATTTT. This gives the protein CASSPRDIDTQYF. The gene calls are TRBV4-2 and TRBJ2-3; D gene ambiguous. Looked up from germline, CDR1 is LGHNA and CDR2 is YNFKEQ. The length of the CDR3 is 13 residues. Between the trimmed V and J ends, which lost 4 bases and 5 bases, there was a span of 10 bases.

The CDR3 DNA reads as TGCGCCAGCAGCCAAAAGAGCAGCGGGAGTTTCGAGACCCAGTACTTC. Translating gives CASSQKSSGSFETQYF. V is TRBV4-3 and J is TRBJ2-5, with 8 bases lining up with TRBD2. The CDR3 length is 16 residues. Germline-derived CDR1 and CDR2 are LGHNA and YSLEER. The ends lost 2 bases at V and 5 bases at J; junction bases unmatched: 10.

This clone occurred once. The V gene is TRBV3-1 (or the pseudogene TRBV3-2), the J gene TRBJ2-5; 12 nucleotides agree with TRBD2. The CDR3 is 16 residues long. CDR1 and CDR2 from the germline V gene are LGHDT and YNNKEL (reference sequence). Trimming took 0 bases from V and 7 from J; bases not matched to a gene: 6. The CDR3 nucleotides are TGTGCCAGCAGCCAAGACGAGCTAGCGGGAGGGAGGACCCAGTACTTC. This gives the protein CASSQDELAGGRTQYF.

CDR3 nucleotides: TGTGCCAGCAGCCAGGAGGCGGGGGCAGATACGCAGTATTTT. This gives the protein CASSQEAGADTQYF. V gene TRBV7-2 combines with J gene TRBJ2-3; 7 bases match TRBD2. Unmatched junction bases numbered 6, after V lost 5 bases and J lost 4 bases. CDR1 is SGHTA and CDR2 is FQGNSA in the germline V gene. This CDR3 spans 14 amino acids.

The rearrangement uses TRBV11-3 and TRBJ2-7; TRBD2 aligns across 8 bases. V was pared by 1 base and J by 5 bases, with 7 bases of the junction left unmatched. Germline CDR1 SGHNT, CDR2 YENEEA. The CDR3 extends over 15 amino acids. CDR3 in amino acids: CASSLVLAGEDEQYF. CDR3 in DNA: TGTGCCAGCAGCTTAGTTCTAGCGGGCGAAGACGAGCAGTACTTC.

This clone was seen just once. This chain uses TRBV6-5 with TRBJ1-3; TRBD1 might be the D (6 bases). The CDR3 totals 16 residues. Germline V gene lookup returns CDR1 MNHEY and CDR2 SVGAGI. Trimming pared 4 bases from V and 2 bases from J, leaving 15 bases between. CDR3 sequence (DNA): TGTGCCAGCAGTTCCGGGTCGCGGGGGCCTGGAAACACCATATATTTT. Translating gives CASSSGSRGPGNTIYF.

Here the CDR3 DNA reads TGTGCCAGCAGCCCTATCCTCAACACCGGGGAGCTGTTTTTT. Amino acid sequence: CASSPILNTGELFF. The chain joins TRBV7-3 to TRBJ2-2; D remains unclear. Per germline, CDR1 SGHTA and CDR2 FQGTGA. The ends were cut back, 5 bases at V and 2 bases at J, with 9 bases in the middle. This CDR3 has 14 residues. Full variable domain (remainder filled in from reference TRBV7-3 and TRBJ2-2): GAGVSQTPSNKVTEKGKYVELRCDPISGHTALYWYRQSLGQGPEFLIYFQGTGAADDSGLPNDRFFAVRPEGSVSTLKIQRTERGDSAVYLCASSPILNTGELFFGEGSRLTVL.

CDR3 in DNA: TGTGCCTGGAATAAGAAACAGGGTGTTGGATTCAATCAGCCCCAGCATTTT. Translating gives CAWNKKQGVGFNQPQHF. This rearrangement joins TRBV30 to TRBJ1-5; D might be TRBD1 (6 bases). Per the germline V gene, CDR1 is GTSNPN and CDR2 is SVGIG (reference sequence). The CDR3 consists of 17 residues. V lost 4 bases and J lost 3, with 22 bases in between. Using reference TRBV30 and TRBJ1-5 for the parts outside the CDR3, the full variable domain is SQTIHQWPATLVQPVGSPLSLECTVEGTSNPNLYWYRQAAGRGLQLLFYSVGIGQISSEVPQNLSASRPQDRQFILSSKKLLLSDSGFYLCAWNKKQGVGFNQPQHFGDGTRLSIL.